These 26 T cell receptor beta chains were all obtained from the same sample, sequenced in a study of blood T cell repertoires in COVID-19. Only in-frame clones appear in the TCRdb table, and some are missing; sequencing was by immunoSEQ multiplex PCR. The top ten clones hold 4.5% to 5.5% of a sample with 200,000 or so clones, over 80% of them seen once. What was sequenced was peripheral blood. These receptors all come from a woman aged 25 to 39 with acute or convalescent COVID-19.

V usage is TRBV7-3 and J usage is TRBJ1-1; unclear D gene. Trimming removed 2 bases from V and 1 base from J, with 11 bases in between. The CDR3 consists of 15 residues. In germline, CDR1 is SGHTA, CDR2 FQGTGA. CDR3 loop: CASSLAPERNTEAFF. The CDR3 coding sequence is TGTGCCAGCAGCTTAGCCCCCGAGAGGAACACTGAAGCTTTCTTT.

The chain links TRBV4-3 to TRBJ1-1, with 7 bases identical to TRBD1. CDR3 length: 14 amino acids. With 2 bases clipped from V and 5 bases from J, the junction kept 5 bases outside the gene matches. Germline-derived CDR1 and CDR2 are LGHNA and YSLEER. In nucleotides, the CDR3 is TGCGCCAGCAGCCAACAGACAGGGTTTACTGAAGCTTTCTTT. It specifies CASSQQTGFTEAFF.

The chain employs TRBV6-5 and TRBJ2-3; D is unclear. V shed 5 bases and J shed 2 bases, with 11 bases lying between them. Germline values: CDR1 MNHEY, CDR2 SVGAGI. The CDR3 totals 14 residues. The DNA of the CDR3 is TGTGCCAGCAGTCCCGAGCGATACACAGATACGCAGTATTTT. Translation gives CASSPERYTDTQYF.

This chain links TRBV27 with TRBJ1-6, with D unclear. V was shortened by 1 base and J by 5 bases, with 3 bases between the two germline ends. The CDR3 contains 13 residues. Per germline, CDR1 MNHEY and CDR2 SMNVEV (reference sequence). In DNA, the CDR3 is TGTGCCAGCAGTTTATTTAATAATTCACCCCTCCACTTT. Protein product: CASSLFNNSPLHF.

The chain recombines TRBV11-3 with TRBJ2-5; 12 bases are a match to TRBD1. Germline trimming cut 3 bases from V and 5 bases from J; bases unmatched to any gene: 4. CDR3 length: 15 residues. Germline loops: CDR1 SGHNT, CDR2 YENEEA. CDR3 in amino acids: CASSFGTGGSETQYF. The CDR3 DNA sequence: TGTGCCAGCAGCTTTGGGACAGGGGGCAGCGAGACCCAGTACTTC.

This sequence joins TRBV6-4 and TRBJ1-2; TRBD1 is a possible D gene (6 bases). Trimming took 5 bases from V and 8 from J, leaving 18 bases between them. The germline gives CDR1 MRHNA, CDR2 SNTAGT. This CDR3 has 14 residues. Here the CDR3 reads CASSNPDRIGGYTF. The CDR3 DNA is TGTGCCAGCAGTAATCCGGACAGAATAGGAGGCTACACCTTC.

V is TRBV19 and J is TRBJ1-3, with D perhaps matching TRBD1 (6 bases). Trimming stripped 5 bases from V and 9 bases from J, with 14 bases between. CDR1 and CDR2 (germline): LNHDA, SQIVND (reference sequence). The CDR3 is 13 amino acids. This chain's CDR3 is CASSPRQVGTIYF. CDR3 bases: TGTGCCAGTAGTCCGCGACAGGTGGGCACCATATATTTT.

This clone was counted only a few times. The rearrangement links TRBV5-6 to TRBJ1-5; D might be TRBD1 (6 bases). Germline V gene lookup returns CDR1 SGHDT and CDR2 YYEEEE. The V gene lost 0 bases and the J gene lost 5 bases, with 15 bases spanning the gap. CDR3 length: 16 residues. CDR3 in amino acids: CASSLGRQGPYQPQHF. The DNA of the CDR3 is TGTGCCAGCAGCTTGGGAAGGCAGGGGCCTTATCAGCCCCAGCATTTT.

This clone was found once. The rearrangement uses TRBV25-1 and TRBJ1-3; TRBD1 agrees at 8 bases. Germline lookup yields CDR1 MGHDK and CDR2 SYGVNS. This CDR3 is 16 amino acids long. V gave up 6 bases and J gave up 3 bases; unmatched junction bases: 10. The DNA of the CDR3 is TGTGCCAGCAGCGACAGGGGCATGTTATATGGAAACACCATATATTTT. It encodes CASSDRGMLYGNTIYF.

The chain carries TRBV19 and TRBJ2-1; 7 positions match TRBD2. This CDR3 is 18 amino acids long. The germline gives CDR1 LNHDA, CDR2 SQIVND (reference sequence). After removal of 2 bases from V and 0 bases from J, the junction contained 10 bases not matched to a gene. The CDR3 sequence: CASSITGAGSSSYNEQFF. Written as DNA, the CDR3 is TGTGCCAGTAGTATAACTGGAGCGGGATCTTCCTCCTACAATGAGCAGTTCTTC.

This sequence joins TRBV30 and TRBJ1-2; D not resolved. Germline assignment: CDR1 GTSNPN and CDR2 SVGIG (reference sequence). Trimming took 3 bases from V and 3 from J, leaving 11 bases between them. The CDR3 has 13 residues. DNA of the CDR3: TGTGCCTGGAGCAACAGTACCTACTATGGCTACACCTTC. This gives the protein CAWSNSTYYGYTF.

V and J are TRBV4-1 and TRBJ1-1; tentatively, D is TRBD1 (6 bases). CDR1 is MGHRA, CDR2 YSYEKL, per germline. This CDR3 comprises 15 residues. V was pared by 4 bases and J by 4 bases, with 16 bases between. The CDR3 sequence: CASSPMTGGGTEAFF. In DNA, the CDR3 is TGCGCCAGCAGCCCCATGACAGGAGGAGGCACTGAAGCTTTCTTT.

The chain is built from TRBV15 and TRBJ1-2; 7 bases line up with TRBD1. The CDR3 is made up of 13 amino acids. V lost 7 bases and J lost 6; bases outside the gene matches: 8. Germline values: CDR1 LNHNV, CDR2 YYDKDF (reference sequence). The CDR3 DNA reads TGTGCCACCAAGCCAGGGGGTACGGATGGCTACACCTTC. Its translation: CATKPGGTDGYTF.

The chain uses TRBV9 and TRBJ2-3; 8 bases line up with TRBD1. Germline-derived CDR1 and CDR2 are SGDLS and YYNGEE. V shed 4 bases and J 4 bases; nucleotides not matched to a gene: 5. CDR3 length equals 14 residues. DNA of the CDR3: TGTGCCAGCAGCAGGACAGGGAGTGCAGATACGCAGTATTTT. It specifies CASSRTGSADTQYF.

The rearrangement links TRBV6-6 to TRBJ1-2; D gene unclear. Deletions cut 2 bases from V and 7 bases from J, with 11 bases between. Per the germline V gene, CDR1 is MNHNY and CDR2 is SVGAGI (reference sequence). This CDR3 is built from 13 residues. DNA for the CDR3: TGTGCCAGCAGTTACGAGGTACCGCGTGGCTACACCTTC. Its translation: CASSYEVPRGYTF.

The chain couples TRBV5-1 to TRBJ2-7, with TRBD2 matching 10 bases. This CDR3 is built from 14 residues. CDR1 SGHRS and CDR2 YFSETQ come from the germline V gene. Losses at the gene ends were 4 bases for V and 4 bases for J; bases not matched to a gene: 5. The CDR3 DNA is TGCGCCAGCAGCGGCAGCGGGGGGGCTTACGAGCAGTACTTC. Amino acids: CASSGSGGAYEQYF.

The rearrangement links TRBV7-8 to TRBJ1-3; no definite D call. Germline CDR1 and CDR2: SGHVS and FQNEAQ. This CDR3 has 14 residues. V lost 5 bases, J lost 3 bases, and 11 bases lay in between. The chain's CDR3 is CASSILVDGNTIYF. Written as DNA, the CDR3 is TGTGCCAGCAGCATACTCGTTGATGGAAACACCATATATTTT.

The count of this clone is one. The rearrangement links TRBV28 to TRBJ2-7; TRBD1 aligns across 7 bases. Germline trimming cut 4 bases from V and 1 base from J; bases unmatched to any gene: 4. CDR1 MDHEN and CDR2 SYDVKM come from the germline V gene. The CDR3 is 14 amino acids. CDR3 sequence reads: CASSSGQASYEQYF. In DNA, the CDR3 is TGTGCCAGCAGTTCAGGACAGGCGTCCTACGAGCAGTACTTC.

The genes are TRBV2 and TRBJ2-7, with 8 bases identical to TRBD2. The CDR3 extends over 14 amino acids. V was clipped by 1 base and J by 3 bases; unmatched bases: 2. Germline CDR1 reads SNHLY; CDR2 reads FYNNEI. CDR3 coding DNA: TGTGCCAGCAGTGAAGGACTAGCGATCTACGAGCAGTACTTC. As protein: CASSEGLAIYEQYF. Complete variable domain (other parts from reference TRBV2 and TRBJ2-7): EPEVTQTPSHQVTQMGQEVILRCVPISNHLYFYWYRQILGQKVEFLVSFYNNEISEKSEIFDDQFSVERPDGSNFTLKIRSTKLEDSAMYFCASSEGLAIYEQYFGPGTRLTVT.

This clone was seen only once. This chain uses TRBV7-2 with TRBJ2-1, with D possibly TRBD1 on 5 matching bases. The germline V gene has CDR1 SGHTA and CDR2 FQGNSA. Trimming took off 4 bases at V and 9 bases at J, with 10 bases between the two ends. The CDR3 extends over 12 amino acids. The chain's CDR3 is CASSWGSGEQFF. CDR3 DNA sequence: TGTGCCAGCAGCTGGGGCAGTGGTGAGCAGTTCTTC.

The chain has TRBV19 and TRBJ2-2, with D tentatively TRBD1 (6 bases). Germline loops: CDR1 LNHDA, CDR2 SQIVND (reference sequence). The CDR3 is 13 amino acids. The V and J ends lost 7 bases and 6 bases respectively, with 12 bases between them. This CDR3 reads CASTPQGSGELFF. CDR3 sequence (DNA): TGTGCCAGTACCCCTCAGGGGTCCGGGGAGCTGTTTTTT. Combining the CDR3 with reference TRBV19 and TRBJ2-2 gives the whole variable domain DGGITQSPKYLFRKEGQNVTLSCEQNLNHDAMYWYRQDPGQGLRLIYYSQIVNDFQKGDIAEGYSVSREKKESFPLTVTSAQKNPTAFYLCASTPQGSGELFFGEGSRLTVL.

The rearrangement joins TRBV29-1 to TRBJ2-7, with 10 nucleotides matching TRBD1. The germline CDR1 and CDR2 sequences are SQVTM and ANQGSEA. The CDR3 is 14 amino acids. The DNA for the CDR3 is TGCAGTGGACTCTTGACAGGGGGCTCAGCCGAGCAGTACTTC. Amino acids: CSGLLTGGSAEQYF.

The chain has TRBV30 and TRBJ1-1; D perhaps matches TRBD1 (5 bases). V was pared by 5 bases and J by 7 bases, with 20 bases between. This CDR3 has 14 amino acids. Germline loops: CDR1 GTSNPN, CDR2 SVGIG (reference sequence). The CDR3 loop reads CAWVSWRGADEAFF. For the CDR3, the DNA is TGTGCCTGGGTCTCCTGGCGGGGCGCTGATGAAGCTTTCTTT.

The V gene is TRBV4-2, the J gene TRBJ2-1; 7 nucleotides agree with TRBD2. The CDR3 is made up of 14 amino acids. J lost 10 bases, V lost 2 bases, and 8 bases had no gene match. The germline V gene has CDR1 LGHNA and CDR2 YNFKEQ. CDR3 sequence reads: CASSQTLLALEQFF. The CDR3 bases are TGTGCCAGCAGCCAAACTCTACTAGCGCTGGAGCAGTTCTTC.

The rearrangement joins TRBV3-1 (or the pseudogene TRBV3-2) to TRBJ2-2; no clear D. The ends were cut back, 7 bases at V and 4 bases at J, with 10 bases in the middle. The length of the CDR3 is 13 residues. Germline lookup yields CDR1 LGHDT and CDR2 YNNKEL (reference sequence). The CDR3 nucleotides read TGTGCCAGCAACCGACACCCCACCGGGGAGCTGTTTTTT. It translates to CASNRHPTGELFF.

The chain employs TRBV20-1 and TRBJ1-5; tentative D call: TRBD1 (6 bases). Germline values: CDR1 DFQATT, CDR2 SNEGSKA (reference sequence). The ends were cut back, 3 bases at V and 0 bases at J, with 9 bases in the middle. This CDR3 comprises 14 residues. The CDR3, as DNA: TGCAGTGCTAGTTCAGGGGATAGCAATCAGCCCCAGCATTTT. Its translation is CSASSGDSNQPQHF.